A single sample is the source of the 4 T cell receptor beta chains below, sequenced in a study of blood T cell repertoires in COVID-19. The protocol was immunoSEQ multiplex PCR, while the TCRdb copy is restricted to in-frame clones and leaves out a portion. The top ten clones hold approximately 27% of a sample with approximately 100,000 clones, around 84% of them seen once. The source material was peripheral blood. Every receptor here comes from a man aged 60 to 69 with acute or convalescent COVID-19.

CDR3 in amino acids: CASSLVQGRTYEQYF. As DNA, the CDR3 is TGTGCCAGCAGCTTAGTGCAGGGGCGAACCTACGAGCAGTACTTC. The chain recombines TRBV7-8 with TRBJ2-7; tentatively, D is TRBD1 (6 bases). Germline V gene lookup returns CDR1 SGHVS and CDR2 FQNEAQ. This CDR3 spans 15 amino acids. The ends were cut back, 1 base at V and 2 bases at J, with 12 bases in the middle.

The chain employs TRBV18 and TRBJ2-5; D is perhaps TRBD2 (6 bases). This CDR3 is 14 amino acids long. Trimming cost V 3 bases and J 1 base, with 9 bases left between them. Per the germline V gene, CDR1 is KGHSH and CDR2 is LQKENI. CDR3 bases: TGTGCCAGCTCACCTTGGGGAGGCCAAGAGACCCAGTACTTC. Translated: CASSPWGGQETQYF. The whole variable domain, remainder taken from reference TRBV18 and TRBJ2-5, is NAGVMQNPRHLVRRRGQEARLRCSPMKGHSHVYWYRQLPEEGLKFMVYLQKENIIDESGMPKERFSAEFPKEGPSILRIQQVVRGDSAAYFCASSPWGGQETQYFGPGTRLLVL.

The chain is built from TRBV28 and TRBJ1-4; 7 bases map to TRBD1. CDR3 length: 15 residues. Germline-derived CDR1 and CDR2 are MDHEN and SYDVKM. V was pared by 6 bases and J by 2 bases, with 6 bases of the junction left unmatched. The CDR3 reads CASRYRGRTNEKLFF. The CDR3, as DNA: TGTGCCAGCAGATACAGGGGTAGGACTAATGAAAAACTGTTTTTT.

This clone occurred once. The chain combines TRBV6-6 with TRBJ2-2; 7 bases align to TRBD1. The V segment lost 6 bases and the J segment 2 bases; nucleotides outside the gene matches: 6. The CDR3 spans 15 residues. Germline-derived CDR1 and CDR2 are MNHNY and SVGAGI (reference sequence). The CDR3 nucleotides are TGTGCCAGCAGAGAAGGGACAGCAAACACCGGGGAGCTGTTTTTT. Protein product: CASREGTANTGELFF.